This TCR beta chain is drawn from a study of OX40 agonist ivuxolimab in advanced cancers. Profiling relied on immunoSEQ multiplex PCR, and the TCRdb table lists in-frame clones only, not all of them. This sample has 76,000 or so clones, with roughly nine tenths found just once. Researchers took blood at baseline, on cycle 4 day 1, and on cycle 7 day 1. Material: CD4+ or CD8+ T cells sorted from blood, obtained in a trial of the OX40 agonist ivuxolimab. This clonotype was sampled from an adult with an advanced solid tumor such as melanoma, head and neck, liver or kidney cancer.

This CDR3 is CASSYDGALSGNTIYF. The CDR3 DNA follows: TGTGCCAGCAGTTACGATGGGGCACTCTCTGGAAACACCATATATTTT. The chain has TRBV6-6 and TRBJ1-3; perhaps TRBD1 as D (5 bases). Deletions cut 2 bases from V and 0 bases from J, with 11 bases between. The germline CDR1 and CDR2 sequences are MNHNY and SVGAGI (reference sequence). CDR3 length: 16 residues.